This T cell receptor (beta chain) comes out of a study of blood T cell repertoires in COVID-19. Study at large: The recovered donors of Cohort 3 showed two negative PCRs, clearance, or symptom resolution. From T cells, B-cell-depleted T cells, or PBMCs came the material, which was cDNA or gDNA.

V lost 1 base and J 0 bases, leaving 13 bases between the germline ends. From germline, CDR1 is LGHDT and CDR2 YNNKEL (reference sequence). The length of the CDR3 is 17 residues. The table came from immunoSEQ multiplex PCR; TCRdb's copy has only in-frame clones and leaves some out. The sample consists of approximately 140,000 clones, roughly 84% of them appearing once. This clone was detected a few times. This receptor was identified in a man aged 50 to 59 in a cohort exposed to, infected with or recovered from COVID-19 (not recorded which). Sequences were obtained from PBMCs or T cells enriched from blood (not recorded which). This chain links TRBV3-1 (or the pseudogene TRBV3-2) with TRBJ2-1; maybe TRBD2 (6 bases). The CDR3 region is CASSQVYPSVSYNEQFF. CDR3 coding DNA: TGTGCCAGCAGCCAAGTTTATCCTAGCGTCTCCTACAATGAGCAGTTCTTC.